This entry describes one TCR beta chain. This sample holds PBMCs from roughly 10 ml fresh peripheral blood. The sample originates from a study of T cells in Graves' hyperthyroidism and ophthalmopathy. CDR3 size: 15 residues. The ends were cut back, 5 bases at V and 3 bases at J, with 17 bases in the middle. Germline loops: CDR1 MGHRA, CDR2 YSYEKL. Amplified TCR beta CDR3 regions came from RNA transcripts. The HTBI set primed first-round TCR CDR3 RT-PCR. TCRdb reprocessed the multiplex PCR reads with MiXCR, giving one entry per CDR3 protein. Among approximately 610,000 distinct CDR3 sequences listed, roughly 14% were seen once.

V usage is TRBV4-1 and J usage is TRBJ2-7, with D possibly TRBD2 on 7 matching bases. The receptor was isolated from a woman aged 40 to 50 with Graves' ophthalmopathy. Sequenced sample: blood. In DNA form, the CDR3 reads TGCGCCAGCAGCACGGGGGCGGGAGCCTTCTACGAGCAGTACTTC. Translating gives CASSTGAGAFYEQYF.